This T cell receptor (beta chain) was identified in a study of shared clonotypes between healthy human individuals. Study-wide results and caveats: When compared with the clonotypes that were shared by all four sorted-subset donors, the non-shared clonotypes turned out to have lower generation probabilities. Across subsets, estimated richness was generally greater for naive than for memory populations. Several donors had 5% to 6.5% of their naive CD4 clonotypes in common. Among donors, sharing of clonotypes was expected to be affected by sequencing depth.

The ends were cut back, 6 bases at V and 7 bases at J, with 21 bases in the middle. CDR1 and CDR2 from the germline V gene are MDHEN and SYDVKM. The CDR3 totals 16 residues. A word on this clone: Its antigen is not known.

The repertoire was sequenced with immunoSEQ multiplex PCR; TCRdb's copy has only in-frame clones and lacks some. Among 2 million to 2.5 million clones listed, roughly 93% were seen once. The chain joins TRBV28 to TRBJ1-4, with a tentative D call TRBD1 (6 bases). The sample was naive CD4+ T cells from PBMCs. Indicated subset: CD45RA+ positively selected. The source of this sequence is a man aged 18 to 29 in good health. Some clones in this sample may be carry-over from other donors' samples. For the CDR3, the DNA is TGTGCCAGCAGCCGCATCAGCGACAGGAGGGTTGAAAAACTGTTTTTT. It codes for CASSRISDRRVEKLFF.